This is a list of T cell receptor beta chains from one sample in a study of beta chain features in type 1 diabetes. Assay: immunoSEQ multiplex PCR; the TCRdb copy retains only in-frame clones and omits some. The sample has 160,000 or so clones, roughly 9% seen once. Sequenced: central memory CD4+ T cells from blood. The receptor set was obtained from a woman under 40 with type 1 diabetes. CDR3s include the opening cysteine and the closing phenylalanine or tryptophan. For some rows the clone size is stated as once, few or many, or as a class when expanded; others skip it.

NA	TRBV7-8	TRBJ1-1	CASSLAWNTEAFF
few	TRBV19	TRBJ2-7	CASSTGGPYEQYF
NA	TRBV18	TRBJ2-7	CASSPIGLAARGEQYF
few	TRBV19	TRBJ2-7	CASNPKGGVYEQYF
NA	TRBV18	TRBJ2-5	CASSPRGGIQETQYF
NA	TRBV2	TRBJ1-1	CASSDVGQGGTEAFF
few	TRBV14	TRBJ1-2	CASSQMMGAYGYTF
NA	TRBV6-5	TRBJ2-5	CASSPRTGEETQYF
few	TRBV5-1	TRBJ2-5	CASSLSVTGGEETQYF
few	TRBV5-6	TRBJ2-4	CASSLGEGNIQYF
once	TRBV5-6	TRBJ1-2	CASSLGVGDGYTF
NA	TRBV7-9	TRBJ2-5	CASSLASGRQETQYF
few	TRBV9	TRBJ2-2	CASSGLAGTTGELFF
few	TRBV30	TRBJ1-1	CAWRPHRTNTEAFF
NA	TRBV28	TRBJ2-7	CASSPRTTYEQYF
NA	TRBV19	TRBJ2-3	CASSTGLADTQYF
NA	TRBV4-1	TRBJ2-5	CASSQGWEGRETQYF
NA	TRBV5-1	TRBJ1-2	CASSGQGADYGYTF
few	TRBV30	TRBJ1-2	CAWSVLNGDYGYTF
NA	TRBV16	TRBJ2-7	CASSQSRLFSSEEQYF
NA	TRBV2	TRBJ1-5	CASSSYRGEEQPQHF
NA	TRBV6-1	TRBJ1-1	CASALWTAMNTEAFF
NA	TRBV4-2	TRBJ2-7	CASSQTDPSSYEQYF
NA	TRBV19	TRBJ2-2	CAISGLPNTGELFF
few	TRBV5-1	TRBJ2-1	CASSPGNGGRTLNEQFF
NA	TRBV29-1	TRBJ2-5	CSVKEGGTQYF
NA	TRBV30	TRBJ1-1	CAWNRVNTEAFF
few	TRBV6-1	TRBJ2-7	CASSEAAVEQYF
few	TRBV11-2	TRBJ1-1	CASSPHREAFF
NA	TRBV18	TRBJ2-7	CASSPGRDSYEQYF
few	TRBV2	TRBJ1-5	CASSLTGVSNQPQHF